Described below is a single T cell receptor (beta chain) sequence and its context. Its antigen is undetermined. The sample comes from a study of T cells in localized non-small cell lung cancer. Whole-study findings and limits: Tumor samples were not multi-region, leaving intratumor heterogeneity unexcluded.

Assay: immunoSEQ multiplex PCR; the TCRdb copy retains only in-frame clones and omits some. The sample shows 41,000 or so clones, about 88% of them seen only once. The TCR was taken from a woman between 18 and 55 years old with stage III lung adenocarcinoma. The material was peripheral blood, obtained before any cancer treatment.

CDR3 in DNA: TGTGCCAGCAGCCTGACACAAACTTCGGAGACCCAGTACTTC. Its translation is CASSLTQTSETQYF. The rearrangement uses TRBV11-3 and TRBJ2-5; no firm D call. V was pared by 5 bases and J by 5 bases, with 15 bases between. Germline CDR1 and CDR2: SGHNT and YENEEA. The CDR3 sequence is 14 residues long.